This T cell receptor (beta chain) was retrieved from a study of cytomegalovirus exposure and HLA in healthy donors. General study results and limits: Whilst most TCR sequences proved rare, a subset of public TCRs occurred across many donors.

Vbeta (60) and Jbeta (13) primers were used in the PCR. Generated by immunoSEQ multiplex PCR, the TCRdb table keeps only in-frame clones and is missing some. In the table there are about 150,000 clones, roughly 80% of which are singletons. Comments on this clone: Its antigen remains unknown.

V shed 2 bases, J shed 2 bases, and the junction held 3 bases outside the gene matches. This CDR3 is built from 15 residues. In germline, CDR1 is MDHEN, CDR2 SYDVKM. The source is a male donor in good health and CMV-seronegative. V and J are TRBV28 and TRBJ2-3, with 8 bases fitting TRBD2. Sequencing was performed on PBMCs. The DNA of the CDR3 is TGTGCCAGCAGTTTACGGGGGGGCTACACAGATACGCAGTATTTT. Translated: CASSLRGGYTDTQYF.